This T cell receptor (beta chain) comes out of a study of identical twins. The CDR3 sequence is 14 residues long. V was cut by 3 bases and J by 5 bases, with 12 bases left in between. Germline V lookup: CDR1 LGHNA, CDR2 YSLEER. TCRdb re-derived calls from the 5' RACE reads in MiXCR, one entry per CDR3 protein. The sample shows hundreds of thousands of distinct CDR3 sequences, 21% of them seen only once. This same sample was also taken into another study, of T cells expressing NK-cell markers.

The chain has TRBV4-3 and TRBJ2-3; TRBD2 might be the D (5 bases). Sequenced input: PBMCs. This sequence originates from a woman between 18 and 29 years old in good health. For the CDR3, the DNA is TGCGCCAGCAGCCAGGGTACTAGGATAGATACGCAGTATTTT. This gives the protein CASSQGTRIDTQYF.